This TCR beta chain was sequenced for a study of PD-1 blockade in mismatch repair-deficient tumors. The CDR3 has 12 residues. Germline CDR1 and CDR2: GTSNPN and SVGIG (reference sequence). V was pared by 0 bases and J by 4 bases, with 4 bases between. Repertoires were generated with immunoSEQ multiplex PCR, while TCRdb's copy carries only in-frame clones and drops some. The sample consists of 56,000 or so clones, around 85% of them appearing once. This specimen consisted of peripheral blood, obtained roughly 21 weeks after starting pembrolizumab. V gene TRBV30 combines with J gene TRBJ1-3; the D is unclear. The TCR comes from an adult with mismatch repair-deficient cancer. The CDR3 DNA is TGTGCCTGGAGTGTAAGGGGAAACACCATATATTTT. It encodes CAWSVRGNTIYF. Full variable domain (rest looked up from reference TRBV30 and TRBJ1-3): SQTIHQWPATLVQPVGSPLSLECTVEGTSNPNLYWYRQAAGRGLQLLFYSVGIGQISSEVPQNLSASRPQDRQFILSSKKLLLSDSGFYLCAWSVRGNTIYFGEGSWLTVV.